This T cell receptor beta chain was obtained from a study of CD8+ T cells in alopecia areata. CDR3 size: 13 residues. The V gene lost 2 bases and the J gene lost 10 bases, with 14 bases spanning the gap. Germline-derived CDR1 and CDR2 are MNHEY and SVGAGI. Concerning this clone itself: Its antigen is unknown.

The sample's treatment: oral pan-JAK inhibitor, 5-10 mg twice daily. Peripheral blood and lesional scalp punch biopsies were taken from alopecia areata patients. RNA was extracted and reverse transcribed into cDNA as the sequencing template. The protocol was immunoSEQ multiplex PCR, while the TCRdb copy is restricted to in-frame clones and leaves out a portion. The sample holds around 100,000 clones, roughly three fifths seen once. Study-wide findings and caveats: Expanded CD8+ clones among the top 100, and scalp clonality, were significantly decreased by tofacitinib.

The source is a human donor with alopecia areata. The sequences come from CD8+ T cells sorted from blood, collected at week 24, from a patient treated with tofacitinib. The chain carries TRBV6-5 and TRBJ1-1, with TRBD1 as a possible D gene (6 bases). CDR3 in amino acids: CASSYNRESGAFF. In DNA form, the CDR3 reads TGTGCCAGCAGTTACAACAGGGAATCGGGAGCTTTCTTT.